Listed below are T cell receptor beta chains from one sample, sequenced in a study of blood T cell repertoires in COVID-19. TCRdb keeps only in-frame clones here, not all; method: immunoSEQ multiplex PCR. Of around 250,000 clones in the sample, 70% to 90% were seen once. Specimen: PBMCs or T cells enriched from blood (not recorded which). The receptors were sampled from a woman aged 45 to 65 who had recovered from COVID-19. Both conserved end residues are part of each CDR3. A D gene is named only where the DNA matches it firmly. Expanded clones get a size class; other rows say once, few or many, or leave the size out.

. TRBD2 TRBJ2-3 TRBV5-4 CASSTTSGRNPDTQYF TGTGCCAGCAGCACCACTAGCGGGAGGAACCCAGATACGCAGTATTTT
. TRBD1 TRBJ2-3 TRBV5-1 CASSFRGDRVTDTQYF TGCGCCAGCAGCTTCCGGGGGGACAGGGTCACAGATACGCAGTATTTT
. . TRBJ2-6 TRBV6-1 CASSELATSGANVLTF TGTGCCAGCAGTGAGTTGGCAACCTCTGGGGCCAACGTCCTGACTTTC
. TRBD1 TRBJ2-6 TRBV5-6 CASSLLDRISFGANVLTF TGTGCCAGCAGCTTACTGGACAGGATAAGCTTTGGGGCCAACGTCCTGACTTTC
. . TRBJ2-7 TRBV20-1 CSARESYEQYF TGCAGTGCTAGAGAGAGCTACGAGCAGTACTTC
. . TRBJ2-6 TRBV3-1/TRBV3-2 CASSQGGGSGANVLTF TGTGCCAGCAGCCAAGGGGGAGGTTCTGGGGCCAACGTCCTGACTTTC
. . TRBJ2-7 TRBV11-2 CASSTGLFYEQYF TGTGCCAGCAGCACGGGACTGTTCTACGAGCAGTACTTC
few TRBD1 TRBJ2-7 TRBV19 CASRNPGQGSEGEQYF TGTGCCAGTAGAAACCCGGGACAGGGATCCGAAGGCGAGCAGTACTTC
. TRBD2 TRBJ2-1 TRBV30 CAWDSSGRGYNEQFF TGTGCCTGGGACTCTAGCGGGAGGGGCTACAATGAGCAGTTCTTC
once TRBD1 TRBJ1-5 TRBV5-4 CASSPGQGWGSNQPQHF TGTGCCAGCAGCCCCGGACAGGGATGGGGGAGCAATCAGCCCCAGCATTTT
few . TRBJ1-2 TRBV5-1 CASSLDIYGYTF TGCGCCAGCAGCTTGGACATCTATGGCTACACCTTC
few TRBD1 TRBJ1-1 TRBV5-6 CASRIPGQGAGEAFF TGTGCCAGCAGAATTCCGGGACAGGGGGCGGGTGAAGCTTTCTTT
. . TRBJ1-1 TRBV19 CASSILTGEGRNTEAFF TGTGCCAGTAGTATACTCACCGGGGAGGGAAGGAACACTGAAGCTTTCTTT
. TRBD1 TRBJ2-1 TRBV2 CASQRDRGNNEQFF TGTGCCAGCCAGCGGGACAGGGGAAACAATGAGCAGTTCTTC
. . TRBJ2-5 TRBV6-1 CASSEMPGIQETQYF TGTGCCAGCAGTGAAATGCCCGGGATCCAAGAGACCCAGTACTTC
. TRBD1 TRBJ1-4 TRBV29-1 CSVGDGQGDEKLFF TGCAGCGTTGGCGACGGACAGGGGGATGAAAAACTGTTTTTT
. . TRBJ1-4 TRBV11-2 CASSLVGASGEKLFF TGTGCCAGCAGCTTAGTAGGGGCCTCCGGTGAAAAACTGTTTTTT
once TRBD1 TRBJ2-1 TRBV5-1 CASSLTGGAYNEQFF TGCGCCAGCAGCCTGACAGGGGGCGCCTACAATGAGCAGTTCTTC
few . TRBJ2-7 TRBV29-1 CSVQDLTYEQYF TGCAGCGTTCAAGACTTAACCTACGAGCAGTACTTC
. . TRBJ2-7 TRBV3-1/TRBV3-2 CASSHSVRGSYEQYF TGTGCCAGCAGCCACTCCGTTCGGGGCTCCTACGAGCAGTACTTC
. TRBD2 TRBJ2-1 TRBV9 CASSHPMTSGRTYNEQFF TGTGCCAGCAGCCACCCCATGACTAGCGGGAGGACCTACAATGAGCAGTTCTTC
. TRBD1 TRBJ1-6 TRBV13 CASSSFRGPPLHF TGTGCCAGCAGCTCATTCAGGGGGCCACCCCTCCACTTT
. TRBD1 TRBJ2-5 TRBV6-5 CASSRGDRIQETQYF TGTGCCAGCAGCCGAGGGGACAGAATACAAGAGACCCAGTACTTC
. . TRBJ2-2 TRBV7-8 CASSPIQSRVAGELFF TGTGCCAGCAGCCCCATCCAGAGCCGGGTAGCCGGGGAGCTGTTTTTT
. . TRBJ1-2 TRBV7-2 CASSVTPTARAGYTF TGTGCCAGCAGCGTTACCCCCACAGCCAGGGCGGGCTACACCTTC
. . TRBJ2-3 TRBV5-1 CASSSGGDQVTDTQYF TGCGCCAGCAGCTCGGGGGGCGACCAGGTCACAGATACGCAGTATTTT
. TRBD1 TRBJ1-2 TRBV11-3 CASSLGTGDGYTF TGTGCCAGCAGCTTAGGGACAGGGGATGGCTACACCTTC
few . TRBJ2-1 TRBV7-9 CASSPSGTRGEQFF TGTGCCAGCAGCCCCTCCGGGACTCGGGGGGAGCAGTTCTTC
. TRBD1 TRBJ1-5 TRBV4-1 CASSQGQGANQPQHF TGCGCCAGCAGCCAAGGACAGGGGGCGAATCAGCCCCAGCATTTT
. TRBD1 TRBJ1-1 TRBV18 CASSPQGALDTEAFF TGTGCCAGCTCACCTCAGGGGGCTCTCGATACTGAAGCTTTCTTT
once . TRBJ2-1 TRBV12-5 CASGKNRAGYNEQFF TGTGCTAGTGGTAAAAACAGAGCGGGTTACAATGAGCAGTTCTTC
. TRBD2 TRBJ2-3 TRBV29-1 CSLAGVGTDTQYF TGCAGCCTAGCGGGAGTGGGCACAGATACGCAGTATTTT
. . TRBJ2-1 TRBV7-2 CASSPPRTYNEQFF TGTGCCAGCAGCCCTCCTCGGACTTACAATGAGCAGTTCTTC
. . TRBJ2-6 TRBV7-9 CASSLAPTGSGANVLTF TGTGCCAGCAGCTTAGCACCAACAGGCTCTGGGGCCAACGTCCTGACTTTC
. TRBD1 TRBJ1-1 TRBV25-1 CASSGDRGRFSTEAFF TGTGCCAGCAGTGGGGACAGGGGTCGGTTTAGCACTGAAGCTTTCTTT
. . TRBJ2-3 TRBV3-1/TRBV3-2 CASSQDGGDTQYF TGTGCCAGCAGCCAAGACGGCGGAGATACGCAGTATTTT
. TRBD1 TRBJ2-7 TRBV7-9 CASSLGGTGHEQYF TGTGCCAGCAGCTTAGGTGGGACAGGGCACGAGCAGTACTTC
once . TRBJ1-5 TRBV2 CASRPDRFNQPQHF TGTGCCAGCAGGCCCGATCGGTTCAATCAGCCCCAGCATTTT
. . TRBJ1-4 TRBV2 CASRGGPRSEKLFF TGTGCCAGCAGGGGGGGACCTCGTAGTGAAAAACTGTTTTTT
once TRBD1 TRBJ2-1 TRBV7-3 CASSLGTGPHNEQFF TGTGCCAGCAGCTTGGGGACAGGGCCCCACAATGAGCAGTTCTTC
. . TRBJ2-3 TRBV13 CASSHSREYTDTQYF TGTGCCAGCAGCCATAGCAGGGAATACACAGATACGCAGTATTTT
. . TRBJ2-7 TRBV12-3/TRBV12-4 CASSPSRLGEQYF TGTGCCAGCAGCCCCTCCAGGTTGGGCGAGCAGTACTTC